These 5 T cell receptor beta chains share one sample of origin, sequenced in a study of T cell changes during pregnancy in multiple sclerosis. Clones were read by immunoSEQ multiplex PCR, and TCRdb kept only the in-frame ones, dropping some. The repertoire holds 66,000 or so clones, with about 87% as singletons. The sequencing here drew on peripheral blood, taken in the first trimester of pregnancy. The receptors were gathered from a female donor in good health, enrolled as a control in a pregnancy study.

This chain uses TRBV7-9 with TRBJ2-7, with a weak D call TRBD1 (6 bases). V was clipped by 4 bases and J by 1 base, with 8 bases between them. The length of the CDR3 is 13 residues. CDR1 is SEHNR, CDR2 FQNEAQ, per germline (reference sequence). The CDR3 nucleotides are TGTGCCAGCAGCTACGGACAGTCCTACGAGCAGTACTTC. Its protein is CASSYGQSYEQYF.

This chain connects TRBV4-3 to TRBJ1-2, with D hard to call. The CDR3 loop spans 15 amino acids. The germline V gene has CDR1 LGHNA and CDR2 YSLEER. V lost 0 bases, J lost 4 bases, and 12 bases lay in between. CDR3 sequence: CASSQDLQRSYGYTF. The CDR3 region has the DNA TGCGCCAGCAGCCAAGATCTCCAGAGGAGCTATGGCTACACCTTC.

The chain employs TRBV27 and TRBJ2-5; the D is unclear. The V end was cut by 5 bases, the J end by 7 bases, with 11 bases between. The length of the CDR3 is 12 residues. The germline gives CDR1 MNHEY, CDR2 SMNVEV (reference sequence). The CDR3 sequence is CASSPLPGTQYF. The CDR3 coding sequence is TGTGCCAGCAGTCCGTTACCCGGGACCCAGTACTTC.

The chain uses TRBV6-5 and TRBJ1-6; TRBD1 matches 7 bases. There are 14 residues in the CDR3. Per germline, CDR1 MNHEY and CDR2 SVGAGI. The V gene end was trimmed by 6 bases and the J gene end by 7 bases; junction bases not matched to a gene: 6. The CDR3 protein is CASSLTGDNSPLHF. CDR3 bases: TGTGCCAGCAGCTTAACAGGGGACAATTCACCCCTCCACTTT.

V is TRBV7-9 and J is TRBJ1-2, with D perhaps TRBD1 (6 bases). This CDR3 is 16 amino acids long. Trimming cost V 5 bases and J 4 bases, with 20 bases left between them. Germline CDR1 SEHNR, CDR2 FQNEAQ (reference sequence). CDR3 DNA: TGTGCCAGCAGCCCCGGTTCGGCAGGGGTTATCTATGGCTACACCTTC. Its protein product is CASSPGSAGVIYGYTF.